The sequence of this T cell receptor (beta chain) was determined in a study of radiotherapy plus CTLA-4 blockade in lung cancer. Overall study results and limits: Interferon-beta, together with early blood T cell clone dynamics, reportedly best predicted response.

This CDR3 is built from 12 residues. Between the trimmed V and J ends, which lost 4 bases and 6 bases, there was a span of 7 bases. Germline V CDR1 and CDR2: MNHNS, SASEGT. Only in-frame clones appear in the TCRdb table, and some are missing; sequencing was by immunoSEQ multiplex PCR. The table lists about 97,000 clones, about four fifths of them singletons. As regards this clone: The antigen remains undetermined.

This rearrangement joins TRBV6-1 to TRBJ1-5; D is possibly TRBD1 (5 bases). This TCR came from a human donor with non-small cell lung cancer who had a partial response to radiotherapy plus ipilimumab. Some clones in this sample may be carry-over from other donors' samples. This sample comprised peripheral blood, obtained from a patient treated with radiotherapy plus ipilimumab. CDR3 nucleotide sequence: TGTGCCAGCAGTGGGGGACTTCAGCCCCAGCATTTT. Translation gives CASSGGLQPQHF.